This T cell receptor beta chain was sequenced during a study of shared clonotypes between healthy human individuals. Study in general: Donors had three CD4 naive, three CD4 memory, two CD8 naive and one CD8 memory plate apiece. Points from the study as a whole: The diversity represented, both genetic and in exposure history, was limited by few donors. Larger estimated richness was generally recorded for naive subsets relative to memory subsets.

Only in-frame clones appear in the TCRdb table, and some are missing; sequencing was by immunoSEQ multiplex PCR. This sample has approximately 340,000 clones, with around 67% found just once. On this clone: No antigen is known for it.

Germline V CDR1 and CDR2: LNHDA, SQIVND (reference sequence). V lost 5 bases and J 3 bases, leaving 13 bases between the germline ends. The CDR3 sequence is 15 residues long. The sample was memory CD4+ T cells sorted from blood. Subset defined: CD45RA-negative fraction. This chain uses TRBV19 with TRBJ1-4, with D possibly being TRBD1 (5 bases). The clonotype comes from a man aged 25-40 years in good health. This chain's CDR3 is CASSPLGQANEKLFF. The CDR3 bases are TGTGCCAGTAGTCCCCTTGGACAAGCTAATGAAAAACTGTTTTTT.